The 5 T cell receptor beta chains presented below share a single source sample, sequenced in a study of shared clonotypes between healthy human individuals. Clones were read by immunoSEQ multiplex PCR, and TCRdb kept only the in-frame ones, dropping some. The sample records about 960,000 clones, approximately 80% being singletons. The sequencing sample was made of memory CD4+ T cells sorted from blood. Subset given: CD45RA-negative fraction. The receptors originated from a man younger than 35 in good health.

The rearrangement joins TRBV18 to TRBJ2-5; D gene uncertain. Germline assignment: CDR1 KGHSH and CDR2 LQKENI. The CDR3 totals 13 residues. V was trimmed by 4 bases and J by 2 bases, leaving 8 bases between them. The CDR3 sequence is CASSLDLQETQYF. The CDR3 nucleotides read TGTGCCAGCTCACTAGACTTACAAGAGACCCAGTACTTC.

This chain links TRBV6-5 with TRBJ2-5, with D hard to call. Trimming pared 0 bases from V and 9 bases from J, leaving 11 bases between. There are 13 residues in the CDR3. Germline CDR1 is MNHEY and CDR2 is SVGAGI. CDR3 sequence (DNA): TGTGCCAGCAGTTACTCGAGTGGGTACCCCCAGTACTTC. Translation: CASSYSSGYPQYF.

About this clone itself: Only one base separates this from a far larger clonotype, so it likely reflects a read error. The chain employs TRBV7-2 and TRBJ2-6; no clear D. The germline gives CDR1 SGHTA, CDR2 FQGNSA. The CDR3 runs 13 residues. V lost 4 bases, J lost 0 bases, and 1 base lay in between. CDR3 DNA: TGTGCCAGCAGCTACTCTGGGGCCAACGTCCTGACTTTC. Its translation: CASSYSGANVLTF. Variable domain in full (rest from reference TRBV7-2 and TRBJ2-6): GAGVSQSPSNKVTEKGKDVELRCDPISGHTALYWYRQSLGQGLEFLIYFQGNSAPDKSGLPSDRFSAERTGGSVSTLTIQRTQQEDSAVYLCASSYSGANVLTFGAGSRLTVL.

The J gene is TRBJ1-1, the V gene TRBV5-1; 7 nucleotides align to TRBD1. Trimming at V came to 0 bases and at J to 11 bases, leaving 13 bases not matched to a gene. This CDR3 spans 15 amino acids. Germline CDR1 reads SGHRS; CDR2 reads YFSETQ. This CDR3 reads CASSLDFGTAPMAFF. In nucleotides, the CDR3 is TGCGCCAGCAGCTTGGACTTCGGGACAGCTCCAATGGCTTTCTTT.

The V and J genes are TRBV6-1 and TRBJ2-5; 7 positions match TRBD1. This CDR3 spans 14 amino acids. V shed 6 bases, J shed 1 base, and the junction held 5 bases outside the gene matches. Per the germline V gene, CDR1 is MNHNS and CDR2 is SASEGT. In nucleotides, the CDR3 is TGTGCCAGCAGAGAGACAGGGCCCCAAGAGACCCAGTACTTC. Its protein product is CASRETGPQETQYF.